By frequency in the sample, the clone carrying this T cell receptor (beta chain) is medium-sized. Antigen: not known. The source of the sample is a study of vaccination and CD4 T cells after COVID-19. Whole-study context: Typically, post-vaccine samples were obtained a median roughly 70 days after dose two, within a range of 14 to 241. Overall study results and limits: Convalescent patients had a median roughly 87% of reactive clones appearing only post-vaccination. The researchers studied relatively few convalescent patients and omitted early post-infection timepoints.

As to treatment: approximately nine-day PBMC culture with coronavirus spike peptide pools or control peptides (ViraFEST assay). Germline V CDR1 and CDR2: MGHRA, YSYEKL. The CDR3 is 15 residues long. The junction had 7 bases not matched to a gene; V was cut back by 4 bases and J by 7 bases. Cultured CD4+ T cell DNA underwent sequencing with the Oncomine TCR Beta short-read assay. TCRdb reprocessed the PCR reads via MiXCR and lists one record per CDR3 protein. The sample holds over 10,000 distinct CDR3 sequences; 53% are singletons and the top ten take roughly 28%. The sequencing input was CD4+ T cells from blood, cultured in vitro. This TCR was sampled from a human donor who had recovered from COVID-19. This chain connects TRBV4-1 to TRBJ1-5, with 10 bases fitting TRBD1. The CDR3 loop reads CASSPGQGNFQPQHF. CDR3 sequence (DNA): TGCGCCAGCAGCCCGGGACAGGGGAATTTCCAGCCCCAGCATTTT.